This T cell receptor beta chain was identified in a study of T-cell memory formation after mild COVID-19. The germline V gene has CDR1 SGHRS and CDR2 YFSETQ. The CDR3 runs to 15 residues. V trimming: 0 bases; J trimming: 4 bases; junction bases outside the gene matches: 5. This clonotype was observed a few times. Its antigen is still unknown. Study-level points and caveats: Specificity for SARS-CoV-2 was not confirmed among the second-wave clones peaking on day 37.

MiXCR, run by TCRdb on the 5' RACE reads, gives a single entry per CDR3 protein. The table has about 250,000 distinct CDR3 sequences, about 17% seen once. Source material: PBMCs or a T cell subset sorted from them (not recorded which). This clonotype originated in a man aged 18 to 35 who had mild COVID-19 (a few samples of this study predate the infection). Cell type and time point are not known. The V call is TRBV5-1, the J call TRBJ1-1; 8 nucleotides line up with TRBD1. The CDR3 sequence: CASSLGTGRVTEAFF. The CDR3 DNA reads TGCGCCAGCAGCTTGGGGACAGGGAGAGTCACTGAAGCTTTCTTT.